Detailed here is one T cell receptor beta chain. Its specificity is unknown. The CDR3 regions of TCR beta were amplified from RNA transcripts. HTBI primers were used for first-round RT-PCR of the TCR CDR3. TCRdb itself ran the multiplex PCR reads through MiXCR, one entry per CDR3 protein. This sample yields about 600,000 distinct CDR3 sequences, of which about 16% are seen a single time; roughly 3% belongs to the top ten. More than 9.5 ml fresh peripheral blood yielded the PBMCs. The entry originates in a study of T cells in Graves' hyperthyroidism and ophthalmopathy. Overall study context: The authors collected peripheral blood at initial diagnosis, before any treatment. Regarding the study as a whole: A median 6.5 months before onset, the model predicted ophthalmopathy. Separating ophthalmopathy from stable hyperthyroidism was achieved by a 13 V-J model.

The sequencing input was blood. The TCR originated in a middle-aged woman with Graves' ophthalmopathy.

CDR3 sequence (DNA): TGTGCCAGCAGTGGGACCGGGACAGGGGATTCACCCCTCCACTTT. Amino acids: CASSGTGTGDSPLHF. The chain joins TRBV6-2 or TRBV6-3 to TRBJ1-6; 10 positions agree with TRBD1. CDR1 is MNHEY and CDR2 is SVGEGT in the germline V gene. The CDR3 has 15 residues. V lost 5 bases and J lost 8; bases outside the gene matches: 6.